The entry below describes one T cell receptor beta chain. The antigen is unknown. The sample has other DNA sequences that encode this CDR3 too. This specimen comes from a study of cytomegalovirus exposure and HLA in healthy donors. Study-wide background: One earlier analysis, a look at 150 million to 200 million T cells, found about 100 million unique TCR beta sequences.

Primers for the PCR totalled 60 Vbeta and 13 Jbeta. This table comes from immunoSEQ multiplex PCR, and its TCRdb copy is limited to in-frame clones, with some not included. Of 110,000 or so clones in the sample, roughly 72% were seen once. Broader study findings: Apart from CMV serostatus, no immune exposure information was available.

The CDR3 is made up of 14 amino acids. CDR1 SGHRS and CDR2 YFSETQ come from the germline V gene. With 4 bases removed from V and 0 bases from J, the gap between germline ends came to 11 bases. What was sequenced was PBMCs. The origin of this receptor is a woman aged 40 to 50 in good health and CMV-seropositive. V and J are TRBV5-1 and TRBJ2-7; tentatively, D is TRBD1 (6 bases). The CDR3 here is CASSRQGSSYEQYF. CDR3 DNA sequence: TGCGCCAGCAGCCGGCAGGGGAGCTCCTACGAGCAGTACTTC.